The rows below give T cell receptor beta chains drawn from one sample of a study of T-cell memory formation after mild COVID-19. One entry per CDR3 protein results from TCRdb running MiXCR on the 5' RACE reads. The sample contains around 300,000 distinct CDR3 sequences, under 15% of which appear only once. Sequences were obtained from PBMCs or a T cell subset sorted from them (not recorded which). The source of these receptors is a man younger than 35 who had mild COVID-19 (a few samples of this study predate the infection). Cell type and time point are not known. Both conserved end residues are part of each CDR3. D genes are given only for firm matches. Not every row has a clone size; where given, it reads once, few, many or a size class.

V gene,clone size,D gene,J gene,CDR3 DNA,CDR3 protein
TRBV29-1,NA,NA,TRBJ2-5,TGCAGCGTTGAAGCGACGGGCCAAGAGACCCAGTACTTC,CSVEATGQETQYF
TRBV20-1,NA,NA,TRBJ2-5,TGCGGTTTAAATCACCAAGAGACCCAGTACTTC,CGLNHQETQYF
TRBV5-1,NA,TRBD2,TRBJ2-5,TGCGCCAGCACGGCGGGGGTGCGTAGAGAGACCCAGTACTTC,CASTAGVRRETQYF
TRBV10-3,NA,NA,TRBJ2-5,TGTGCCATCAAAGGAAACAGGGAGGAGACCCAGTACTTC,CAIKGNREETQYF
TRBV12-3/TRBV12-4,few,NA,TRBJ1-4,TGTGCCAGCAGTCCCCGGGACTTTAATGAAAAACTGTTTTTT,CASSPRDFNEKLFF
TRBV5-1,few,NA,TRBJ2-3,TGCGCCAGCAGCTTGGCCACGACACGCACAGATACGCAGTATTTT,CASSLATTRTDTQYF
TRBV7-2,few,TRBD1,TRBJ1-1,TGTGCCAGCAGCTTGGACTCCACAGGGGGTGAAGCTTTCTTT,CASSLDSTGGEAFF
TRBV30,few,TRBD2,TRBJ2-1,TGTGCCTCGGGACTAGCGGGGGCTTCCGAGCAGTTCTTC,CASGLAGASEQFF
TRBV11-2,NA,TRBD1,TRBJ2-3,TGTGCCAGCAGCTTAGGGTTACAGGGGGCCGGAGATACGCAGTATTTT,CASSLGLQGAGDTQYF
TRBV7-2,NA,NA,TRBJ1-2,TGTGCCAGCAGCTCTCGCGGGACGGCGCTCGGCTATGGCTACACCTTC,CASSSRGTALGYGYTF